These 12 T cell receptor beta chains were all obtained from the same sample, sequenced in a study of cytomegalovirus exposure and HLA in healthy donors. The repertoire was sequenced with immunoSEQ multiplex PCR; TCRdb's copy has only in-frame clones and lacks some. The data show around 150,000 clones, just over 90% seen once. What was sequenced was PBMCs. Source of these receptors: a man aged 18-30 years in good health and CMV-seronegative.

The V gene is TRBV6-5, the J gene TRBJ1-1; 8 bases are shared with TRBD1. J lost 4 bases, V lost 2 bases, and 0 bases had no gene match. Per the germline V gene, CDR1 is MNHEY and CDR2 is SVGAGI. This CDR3 has 13 residues. CDR3: CASSYGTGTEAFF. The CDR3 DNA follows: TGTGCCAGCAGTTACGGGACAGGCACTGAAGCTTTCTTT.

The count of this clone is one. V usage is TRBV7-9 and J usage is TRBJ2-3; D is uncertain. There are 14 residues in the CDR3. CDR1 is SEHNR and CDR2 is FQNEAQ in the germline V gene (reference sequence). With 3 bases removed from V and 0 bases from J, the gap between germline ends came to 7 bases. The CDR3 protein is CASSFMSSTDTQYF. CDR3 in DNA: TGTGCCAGCAGCTTCATGTCCAGCACAGATACGCAGTATTTT.

This sequence joins TRBV6-5 and TRBJ1-2; D not resolved. The length of the CDR3 is 13 residues. V was clipped by 2 bases and J by 5 bases, with 9 bases between them. Germline V lookup: CDR1 MNHEY, CDR2 SVGAGI. Written as DNA, the CDR3 is TGTGCCAGCAGTTACCAAGAAACTTATGGCTACACCTTC. Translating it yields CASSYQETYGYTF.

The chain carries TRBV19 and TRBJ2-3, with 7 bases fitting TRBD1. This CDR3 is built from 13 residues. CDR1 LNHDA and CDR2 SQIVND come from the germline V gene (reference sequence). The ends lost 5 bases at V and 6 bases at J; junction bases unmatched: 5. The CDR3 nucleotides are TGTGCCAGTAGTGAGGGGGCTCGGGATACGCAGTATTTT. It yields the protein CASSEGARDTQYF.

This chain connects TRBV28 to TRBJ2-3; 8 nucleotides agree with TRBD2. CDR1 MDHEN and CDR2 SYDVKM come from the germline V gene. Trimming took 4 bases from V and 5 from J; bases not matched to a gene: 8. This CDR3 has 15 amino acids. CDR3 in DNA: TGTGCCAGCAGTTCGGGAGGGTGGGAGGAAGATACGCAGTATTTT. It translates to CASSSGGWEEDTQYF. Looking up the rest from reference TRBV28 and TRBJ2-3 gives the full variable domain: DVKVTQSSRYLVKRTGEKVFLECVQDMDHENMFWYRQDPGLGLRLIYFSYDVKMKEKGDIPEGYSVSREKKERFSLILESASTNQTSMYLCASSSGGWEEDTQYFGPGTRLTVL.

The chain recombines TRBV5-4 with TRBJ1-2; 9 bases align to TRBD1. The CDR3 has 16 residues. From germline, CDR1 is SGHNT and CDR2 YYREEE (reference sequence). The ends lost 4 bases at V and 3 bases at J; junction bases unmatched: 10. CDR3 nucleotides: TGTGCCAGCAGCCTAACATTCCGGGACAGGGACTATGGCTACACCTTC. The encoded protein is CASSLTFRDRDYGYTF.

The chain joins TRBV7-6 to TRBJ1-1, with 7 nucleotides matching TRBD1. This CDR3 has 12 residues. The V gene end was trimmed by 5 bases and the J gene end by 8 bases; junction bases not matched to a gene: 5. Germline lookup yields CDR1 SGHVS and CDR2 FNYEAQ. The CDR3 spells CASSATGREAFF. The CDR3 nucleotides read TGTGCCAGCAGCGCGACAGGGCGGGAAGCTTTCTTT.

The chain is built from TRBV2 and TRBJ1-2, with D perhaps TRBD1 (5 bases). Per germline, CDR1 SNHLY and CDR2 FYNNEI. The CDR3 contains 13 residues. V gave up 2 bases and J gave up 2 bases, with 6 bases separating them. In nucleotides, the CDR3 is TGTGCCAGCAGTGAACGACAGAACTATGGCTACACCTTC. The encoded protein is CASSERQNYGYTF.

The rearrangement uses TRBV13 and TRBJ2-2; D is possibly TRBD1 (6 bases). Germline loops: CDR1 PRHDT, CDR2 FYEKMQ (reference sequence). V was trimmed by 3 bases and J by 5 bases, leaving 7 bases between them. There are 13 residues in the CDR3. The CDR3 reads CASSFRGTGELFF. For the CDR3, the DNA is TGTGCCAGCAGCTTTAGGGGGACCGGGGAGCTGTTTTTT.

The table lists this clone with a count of one. This rearrangement joins TRBV30 to TRBJ1-1, with 8 bases identical to TRBD1. The CDR3 is 14 amino acids. The V gene end was trimmed by 4 bases and the J gene end by 10 bases; junction bases not matched to a gene: 14. Per germline, CDR1 GTSNPN and CDR2 SVGIG (reference sequence). The CDR3 sequence: CAWITRTGRRLAFF. The CDR3 nucleotides read TGTGCCTGGATAACCCGGACAGGGAGGCGACTAGCTTTCTTT.

This chain joins TRBV5-6 and TRBJ1-3, with D possibly matching TRBD1 (5 bases). V gave up 0 bases and J gave up 2 bases, with 12 bases separating them. Germline CDR1 and CDR2: SGHDT and YYEEEE. The CDR3 extends over 16 amino acids. CDR3 region: CASSLGSRGAGNTIYF. The CDR3 DNA is TGTGCCAGCAGCTTGGGGTCACGGGGGGCTGGAAACACCATATATTTT. Full variable domain (missing parts from reference TRBV5-6 and TRBJ1-3): DAGVTQSPTHLIKTRGQQVTLRCSPKSGHDTVSWYQQALGQGPQFIFQYYEEEERQRGNFPDRFSGHQFPNYSSELNVNALLLGDSALYLCASSLGSRGAGNTIYFGEGSWLTVV.

The chain carries TRBV5-1 and TRBJ1-2, with TRBD1 matching 8 bases. With 4 bases clipped from V and 10 bases from J, the junction kept 6 bases outside the gene matches. The CDR3 loop spans 12 amino acids. Germline V gene lookup returns CDR1 SGHRS and CDR2 YFSETQ. The CDR3 DNA is TGCGCCAGCAGCACGGGACAGGCGCCCTACACCTTC. It codes for CASSTGQAPYTF.